Given below is one T cell receptor (beta chain) in context. Its antigen remains unidentified. This sample was taken from a study of beta chain features in type 1 diabetes. Study information: Healthy donors and patients showed comparable age, gender and cell yields. Points from the study as a whole: TCRB rearrangement may or may not be influenced by HLA type; here this remained unresolved. Type 1 diabetes patients had fewer VDJ junction insertions and more deletions.

The authors reverse transcribed all of the isolated RNA, so sequencing captured expressed TCRB transcripts. The read count averaged around 3.6 million across naive, central memory and regulatory T cell samples. Only in-frame clones appear in the TCRdb table, and some are missing; sequencing was by immunoSEQ multiplex PCR. The sample holds some 150,000 clones; around 50% are singletons and the top ten take approximately 0.4%. Trimming stripped 1 base from V and 5 bases from J, with 12 bases between. CDR1 and CDR2 (germline): MGHRA, YSYEKL. The CDR3 is 14 amino acids. The receptor was derived from a young man in good health. The chain is built from TRBV4-1 and TRBJ2-7, with D maybe TRBD2 (5 bases). Material: Tregs from blood. The CDR3: CASSQVSGSDEQYF. In nucleotides, the CDR3 is TGCGCCAGCAGCCAAGTTTCGGGGAGCGACGAGCAGTACTTC.